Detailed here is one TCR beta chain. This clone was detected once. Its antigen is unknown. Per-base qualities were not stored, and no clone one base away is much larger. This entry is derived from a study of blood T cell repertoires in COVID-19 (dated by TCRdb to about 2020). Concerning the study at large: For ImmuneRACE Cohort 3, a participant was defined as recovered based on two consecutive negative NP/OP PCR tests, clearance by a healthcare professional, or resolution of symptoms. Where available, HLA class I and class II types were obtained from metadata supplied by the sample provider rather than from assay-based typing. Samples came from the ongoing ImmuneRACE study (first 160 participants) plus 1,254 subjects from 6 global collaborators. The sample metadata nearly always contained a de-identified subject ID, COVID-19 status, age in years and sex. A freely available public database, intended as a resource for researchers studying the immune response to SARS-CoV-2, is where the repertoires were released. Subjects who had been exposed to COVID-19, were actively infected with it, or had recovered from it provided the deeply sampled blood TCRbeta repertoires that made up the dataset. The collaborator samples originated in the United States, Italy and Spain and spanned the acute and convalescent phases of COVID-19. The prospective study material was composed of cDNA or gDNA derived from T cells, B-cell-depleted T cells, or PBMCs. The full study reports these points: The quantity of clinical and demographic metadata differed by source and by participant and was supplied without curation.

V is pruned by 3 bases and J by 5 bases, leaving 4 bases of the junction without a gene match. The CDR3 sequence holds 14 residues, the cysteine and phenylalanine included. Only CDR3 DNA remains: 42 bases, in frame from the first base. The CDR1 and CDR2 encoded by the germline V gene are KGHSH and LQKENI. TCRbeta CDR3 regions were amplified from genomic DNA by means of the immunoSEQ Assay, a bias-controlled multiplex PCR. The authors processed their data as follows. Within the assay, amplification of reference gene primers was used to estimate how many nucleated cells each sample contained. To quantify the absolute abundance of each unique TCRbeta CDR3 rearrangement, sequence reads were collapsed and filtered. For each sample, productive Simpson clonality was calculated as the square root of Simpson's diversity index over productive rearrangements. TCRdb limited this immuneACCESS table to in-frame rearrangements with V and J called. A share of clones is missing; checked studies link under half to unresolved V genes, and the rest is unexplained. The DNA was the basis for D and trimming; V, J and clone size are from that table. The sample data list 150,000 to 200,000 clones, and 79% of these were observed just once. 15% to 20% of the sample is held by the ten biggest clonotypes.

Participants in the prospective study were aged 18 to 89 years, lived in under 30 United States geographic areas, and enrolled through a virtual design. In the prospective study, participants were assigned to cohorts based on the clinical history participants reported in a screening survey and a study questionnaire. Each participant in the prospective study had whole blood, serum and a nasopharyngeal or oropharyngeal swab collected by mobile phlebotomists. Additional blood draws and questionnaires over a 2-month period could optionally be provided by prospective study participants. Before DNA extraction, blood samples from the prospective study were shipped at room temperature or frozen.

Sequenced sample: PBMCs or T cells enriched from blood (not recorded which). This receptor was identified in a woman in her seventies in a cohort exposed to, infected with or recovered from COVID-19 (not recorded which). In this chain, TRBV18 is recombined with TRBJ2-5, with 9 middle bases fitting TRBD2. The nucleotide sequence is TGTGCCAGCTCACCCTTAGCGGGAGAGGAGACCCAGTACTTC. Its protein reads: CASSPLAGEETQYF.